This T cell receptor beta chain was sequenced in a study of cytomegalovirus exposure and HLA in healthy donors. Separate from the approximately 720-subject first cohort, the roughly 130-subject validation cohort was the one that the donors belonged to. Clones were sequenced by immunoSEQ multiplex PCR, and TCRdb holds only the in-frame ones, with some missing. The sample includes some 200,000 clones, about nine tenths seen only once; the top ten take about 0.95%. The CDR3 is made up of 14 amino acids. CDR1 LNHDA and CDR2 SQIVND come from the germline V gene (reference sequence). The trim removed 6 bases at V and 1 base at J, leaving 0 bases unmatched.

This TCR was recovered from a woman aged 18-30 years in good health and CMV-seronegative. The material sequenced was PBMCs. The chain employs TRBV19 and TRBJ2-2, with TRBD1 identical over 9 bases. The CDR3 DNA follows: TGTGCCAGTAGGGGACAGGGGAACACCGGGGAGCTGTTTTTT. Its protein product is CASRGQGNTGELFF.